These 3 T cell receptor beta chains came from one sample sequenced in a study of tumor-infiltrating lymphocytes in primary liver carcinoma. Total RNA and DNA came together from approximately 20-30 mg of bulk tissue without cell sorting. From 500 ng of total RNA, TCR beta-specific cDNA was reverse-transcribed using a constant-region primer. ARM-PCR was slightly modified, and three nested multiplex PCR rounds with it gave rise to the TCR beta libraries. In the first two PCR rounds, TRBV1-TRBV30 forward primers were paired with a C-beta reverse primer, and each round lasted approximately 10 cycles. TCRdb ran MiXCR on the multiplex PCR reads and lists one entry per CDR3 protein. The table lists some 94,000 distinct CDR3 sequences, more than 60% of them singletons. The specimen was liver tumor tissue from sampling region 5. Subset noted: tumor region T5, tumor centre. Receptors originate from a woman aged 60-70 years with primary liver carcinoma and hepatitis B virus infection.

As regards this clonotype: This may arise from a read error, as a much more abundant clone is one base away. The chain links TRBV28 to TRBJ2-6, with D perhaps TRBD1 (5 bases). There are 14 residues in the CDR3. Germline V lookup: CDR1 MDHEN, CDR2 SYDVKM. The CDR3 loop is CASTPFSGAIVLTF. For the CDR3, the DNA is TGTGCCAGCACCCCATTCTCTGGGGCCATCGTCCTGACTTTC.

Details on this clonotype: One junction end does not reproduce the germline sequence, and a read error may be involved. The J gene is TRBJ2-3, the V gene TRBV11-1; 8 bases map to TRBD1. Germline CDR1 SGHAT, CDR2 FQDESV (reference sequence). This CDR3 region has 13 residues. The CDR3 protein is CASSLHRGDTQYF. CDR3 bases: TGTGCCAGCAGCTTACACAGGGGGGATACGCAATATTTT.

This clonotype was found once. Just one base apart from a much larger clone, this may be a read error. V gene TRBV30 combines with J gene TRBJ1-3, with 8 bases that match TRBD1. The CDR3 has 14 amino acids. Germline loops: CDR1 GTSNPN, CDR2 SVGIG (reference sequence). CDR3 sequence: CACAGGARGDTIYF. The CDR3 DNA reads as TGTGCCTGCGCAGGGGGCGCCCGTGGAGACACCATATATTTT.